This TCR beta chain was recorded in a study of shared clonotypes between healthy human individuals. Subsets obtained from CD4+ cells comprised CD45RA+ naive and CD45RA-negative memory cells. V gave up 2 bases and J gave up 6 bases; unmatched junction bases: 4. CDR3 length equals 14 residues. Germline V CDR1 and CDR2: SGDLS, YYNGEE. This clone was seen just once. TCRdb keeps only in-frame clones here, not all; method: immunoSEQ multiplex PCR. The table records 2 million to 2.5 million clones, roughly 93% of them present only once. The sequenced sample was naive CD4+ T cells from PBMCs. Subset here: CD45RA+ positively selected. V is TRBV9 and J is TRBJ2-7; TRBD1 matches 11 bases. This TCR derives from a man aged 18-30 years in good health. Some clones in this sample may be carry-over from other donors' samples. Here the CDR3 DNA reads TGTGCCAGCAGCGTGGACAGGGGGCCGGGCGAGCAGTACTTC. Encoded protein: CASSVDRGPGEQYF.